These 28 T cell receptor beta chains originate from one sample sequenced in a study of cytomegalovirus exposure and HLA in healthy donors. The PCR made use of 60 Vbeta and 13 Jbeta primers. The data were produced by immunoSEQ multiplex PCR, yet TCRdb's version contains in-frame clones alone and is incomplete. The table includes around 150,000 clones, roughly 87% detected once. The sample comprised PBMCs. These TCRs come from a girl between 5 and 17 years old in good health and CMV-seropositive.

The chain is built from TRBV29-1 and TRBJ2-7; 8 bases map to TRBD1. Germline V gene data show CDR1 as SQVTM and CDR2 as ANQGSEA. The V gene end was trimmed by 6 bases and the J gene end by 4 bases; junction bases not matched to a gene: 8. The CDR3 covers 13 residues. CDR3 DNA: TGCAGCGTCCGGACAGGGAAGATATACGAGCAGTACTTC. Protein product: CSVRTGKIYEQYF.

J is TRBJ2-4 and V is TRBV28; the match to TRBD1 covers 10 bases. V lost 5 bases to trimming and J lost 7 bases; unmatched junction nucleotides: 8. This CDR3 region has 15 residues. CDR1 is MDHEN, CDR2 SYDVKM, per germline. Here the CDR3 DNA reads TGTGCCAGCAGTGAAGAACGGACAGGGGGGAACATTCAGTACTTC. Its protein is CASSEERTGGNIQYF.

The sample holds a few counts of this clone. The V and J genes are TRBV5-5 and TRBJ1-3; D gene uncertain. CDR3 length equals 14 residues. Germline-derived CDR1 and CDR2 are SGHKS and YYEKEE (reference sequence). V was shortened by 1 base and J by 2 bases, with 7 bases between the two germline ends. Here the CDR3 reads CASSLPPAGNTIYF. CDR3 bases: TGTGCCAGCAGCTTGCCCCCCGCTGGAAACACCATATATTTT.

The chain combines TRBV21-1 with TRBJ2-7; the D call in the table, TRBD2, was not verified against the DNA. TRBV21-1 is a recognized pseudogene. CDR3 length equals 14 residues. The CDR3 region is CASSKRRGIYEQYF. The CDR3 DNA reads TGTGCCAGCAGCAAACGGCGGGGAATTTACGAGCAGTACTTC.

The chain couples TRBV6-1 to TRBJ1-2; no definite D call. The V end lost 6 bases, the J end lost 6 bases, and 17 bases lay between the germline ends. Germline loops: CDR1 MNHNS, CDR2 SASEGT. The CDR3 runs to 14 residues. CDR3 loop: CASRETLSVHGYTF. The DNA for the CDR3 is TGTGCCAGCAGGGAGACCCTTTCTGTCCATGGCTACACCTTC.

A few counts support this clone. This chain uses TRBV29-1 with TRBJ1-1; tentatively, D is TRBD1 (6 bases). Looked up from germline, CDR1 is SQVTM and CDR2 is ANQGSEA. The CDR3 runs to 13 residues. Trimming shortened V by 6 bases and J by 5 bases, and 16 bases separated the two germline ends. The CDR3: CSVGGGRGTEAFF. For the CDR3, the DNA is TGCAGCGTCGGGGGGGGGCGCGGGACTGAAGCTTTCTTT.

Here the CDR3 reads CASSLLGLAGGDTQYF. Here the CDR3 DNA reads TGCGCCAGCAGCTTGCTCGGACTAGCGGGGGGGGATACGCAGTATTTT. V and J are TRBV5-1 and TRBJ2-3, with 15 bases aligning to TRBD2. CDR1 is SGHRS, CDR2 YFSETQ, per germline. The V and J ends lost 1 base and 6 bases, in that order; junction bases with no gene match: 3. The CDR3 covers 16 residues.

Comment on this clone: In the same sample, other DNA sequences code for this CDR3. V gene TRBV2 combines with J gene TRBJ2-2, with D maybe TRBD1 (5 bases). The CDR3 covers 13 residues. Germline V gene sequence: CDR1 SNHLY, CDR2 FYNNEI. The germline V and J ends were trimmed by 4 bases and 4 bases, with 7 bases remaining between them. The CDR3 bases are TGTGCCAGCAGTGGTCAGGGCACCGGGGAGCTGTTTTTT. Amino acid sequence: CASSGQGTGELFF.

This rearrangement joins TRBV2 to TRBJ1-1; unclear D gene. Between the trimmed V and J ends, which lost 4 bases and 5 bases, there was a span of 8 bases. CDR3 length: 12 residues. The V gene's germline CDR1 is SNHLY and CDR2 FYNNEI. CDR3 sequence: CASSVLRTEAFF. The DNA for the CDR3 is TGTGCCAGCAGTGTCCTGAGAACTGAAGCTTTCTTT.

The chain recombines TRBV5-4 with TRBJ2-7, with D possibly TRBD2 on 6 matching bases. Trimming left V 4 bases short and J 4 bases short, with 18 bases between. This CDR3 comprises 15 residues. The germline gives CDR1 SGHNT, CDR2 YYREEE (reference sequence). CDR3 coding DNA: TGTGCCAGCAGCCTCGGGACTCCTGGGGTTTACGAGCAGTACTTC. Translated: CASSLGTPGVYEQYF.

J is TRBJ2-7 and V is TRBV10-2; 8 nucleotides agree with TRBD1. This CDR3 is 13 amino acids long. The germline CDR1 and CDR2 sequences are WSHSY and SAAADI. Trimming at V came to 7 bases and at J to 0 bases, leaving 2 bases not matched to a gene. For the CDR3, the DNA is TGCGCCAGCATGGGGACAGGCTCCTACGAGCAGTACTTC. This gives the protein CASMGTGSYEQYF.

The chain carries TRBV19 and TRBJ1-2; D ambiguous. Germline CDR1 and CDR2: LNHDA and SQIVND (reference sequence). There are 14 residues in the CDR3. Trimming shortened V by 3 bases and J by 0 bases, and 8 bases separated the two germline ends. The CDR3 DNA is TGTGCCAGTAGTATTTCCGTAGCTAACTATGGCTACACCTTC. Translated: CASSISVANYGYTF.

V and J are TRBV19 and TRBJ2-3; 13 bases line up with TRBD2. The junction had 7 bases not matched to a gene; V was cut back by 7 bases and J by 6 bases. Germline V gene sequence: CDR1 LNHDA, CDR2 SQIVND (reference sequence). The length of the CDR3 is 15 residues. CDR3 nucleotide sequence: TGTGCCAGTACCTTGACTAGCGGGGGGTTCGATACGCAGTATTTT. Protein product: CASTLTSGGFDTQYF.

The rearrangement joins TRBV5-1 to TRBJ2-1; 8 bases map to TRBD1. The CDR3 loop spans 15 amino acids. V lost 1 base and J lost 8; bases outside the gene matches: 8. From germline, CDR1 is SGHRS and CDR2 YFSETQ. The CDR3, as DNA: TGCGCCAGCAGCTTGAGGACAGGGAGTAGAGATGAGCAGTTCTTC. This gives the protein CASSLRTGSRDEQFF.

V is TRBV5-1 and J is TRBJ1-2; D is ambiguous. The V end was cut by 0 bases, the J end by 6 bases, with 15 bases between. In germline, CDR1 is SGHRS, CDR2 YFSETQ. The CDR3 is made up of 15 amino acids. The CDR3 region is CASSLGISGAHGYTF. Written as DNA, the CDR3 is TGCGCCAGCAGCTTGGGTATTAGTGGTGCTCATGGCTACACCTTC.

J is TRBJ1-5 and V is TRBV5-6; 12 bases map to TRBD1. This CDR3 region has 16 residues. Germline V gives CDR1 SGHDT, CDR2 YYEEEE. V shed 5 bases, J shed 3 bases, and the junction held 6 bases outside the gene matches. Written as DNA, the CDR3 is TGTGCCAGCAGTCACGGGACAGGGGGCGTCAATCAGCCCCAGCATTTT. Translating it yields CASSHGTGGVNQPQHF.

The chain combines TRBV6-6 with TRBJ1-2, with TRBD1 matching 9 bases. The CDR3 length is 14 residues. Trimming at V came to 6 bases and at J to 6 bases, leaving 8 bases not matched to a gene. Germline-derived CDR1 and CDR2 are MNHNY and SVGAGI (reference sequence). The CDR3 is CASSLWGQGDGYTF. CDR3 coding DNA: TGTGCCAGCAGCCTTTGGGGACAGGGTGATGGCTACACCTTC.

The chain recombines TRBV7-3 with TRBJ2-3; 14 bases match TRBD2. This CDR3 spans 19 amino acids. Germline assignment: CDR1 SGHTA and CDR2 FQGTGA. V trimming: 6 bases; J trimming: 6 bases; junction bases outside the gene matches: 17. This CDR3 reads CASSSTTSGRAASEDTQYF. The CDR3 DNA sequence: TGTGCCAGCAGTTCTACGACTAGCGGGAGGGCCGCCAGTGAGGATACGCAGTATTTT.

V is TRBV9 and J is TRBJ2-3; TRBD2 matches at 11 bases. In germline, CDR1 is SGDLS, CDR2 YYNGEE. V trimming: 6 bases; J trimming: 4 bases; junction bases outside the gene matches: 16. The CDR3 contains 18 residues. The CDR3 coding sequence is TGTGCCAGCACGTCCGGGGTAGCGGGAGGGCGGAGGGCAGATACGCAGTATTTT. Its protein is CASTSGVAGGRRADTQYF.

This sequence joins TRBV29-1 and TRBJ2-7; TRBD2 matches 9 bases. The CDR3 runs 13 residues. Germline V gene lookup returns CDR1 SQVTM and CDR2 ANQGSEA. V gave up 6 bases and J gave up 4 bases; unmatched junction bases: 7. For the CDR3, the DNA is TGCAGCGTCCGCGGCGCGGGAGGGTACGAGCAGTACTTC. Amino acids: CSVRGAGGYEQYF.

This chain uses TRBV7-9 with TRBJ2-3, with TRBD2 identical over 11 bases. The CDR3 runs 17 residues. The V gene end was trimmed by 5 bases and the J gene end by 0 bases; junction bases not matched to a gene: 7. Germline CDR1 is SEHNR and CDR2 is FQNEAQ (reference sequence). The CDR3 is CASSPSGGPSSTDTQYF. The CDR3, as DNA: TGTGCCAGCAGCCCTAGCGGGGGGCCCTCTAGCACAGATACGCAGTATTTT.

This clone was seen more than once but under ten times. The genes are TRBV6-5 and TRBJ1-1; 8 bases are a match to TRBD1. The V gene's germline CDR1 is MNHEY and CDR2 SVGAGI. V trimming: 2 bases; J trimming: 7 bases; junction bases outside the gene matches: 6. The CDR3 extends over 14 amino acids. The CDR3 bases are TGTGCCAGCAGTTACCGGACAGGGAGTGGTGAAGCTTTCTTT. It yields the protein CASSYRTGSGEAFF.

The J gene is TRBJ1-2, the V gene TRBV6-5; weak D call: TRBD1 (6 bases). CDR1 is MNHEY, CDR2 SVGAGI, per germline. V was pared by 5 bases and J by 7 bases, with 14 bases between. This CDR3 has 13 residues. The CDR3: CASSPRTAGGYTF. The CDR3 region has the DNA TGTGCCAGCAGTCCGAGGACAGCCGGTGGCTACACCTTC.

This chain connects TRBV5-1 to TRBJ1-1; 7 nucleotides align to TRBD1. The CDR3 consists of 15 residues. The V segment lost 1 base and the J segment 0 bases; nucleotides outside the gene matches: 3. Germline V gene lookup returns CDR1 SGHRS and CDR2 YFSETQ. This CDR3 reads CASSLTGALNTEAFF. In DNA form, the CDR3 reads TGCGCCAGCAGCTTGACAGGGGCTTTGAACACTGAAGCTTTCTTT.

Remarks on this clone: Its ends do not fully match the called genes, so a read error is possible. The chain couples TRBV4-1 to TRBJ2-1; 11 nucleotides line up with TRBD1. The CDR3 runs to 16 residues. Per germline, CDR1 MGHRA and CDR2 YSYEKL. CDR3 amino acids: CASTQPGQGVGNEQFF. The DNA of the CDR3 is TGCGCCAGCACCCAACCGGGACAGGGGGTGGGGAATGAGCAGTTCTTC.

This rearrangement joins TRBV9 to TRBJ1-2; maybe TRBD1 (6 bases). Germline CDR1 reads SGDLS; CDR2 reads YYNGEE. This CDR3 is 14 amino acids long. V was trimmed by 0 bases and J by 2 bases, leaving 8 bases between them. The chain's CDR3 is CASSVGRGNYGYTF. Here the CDR3 DNA reads TGTGCCAGCAGCGTAGGAAGGGGGAACTATGGCTACACCTTC.

This clone occurred a few times. The V and J genes are TRBV30 and TRBJ1-1; 10 bases match TRBD1. After removal of 0 bases from V and 5 bases from J, the junction contained 3 bases not matched to a gene. The CDR3 contains 14 residues. Germline loops: CDR1 GTSNPN, CDR2 SVGIG (reference sequence). CDR3 nucleotide sequence: TGTGCCTGGAGTGTACTGGGACAGGGGACTGAAGCTTTCTTT. Translating gives CAWSVLGQGTEAFF.

J is TRBJ1-5 and V is TRBV6-1, with D possibly matching TRBD1 (5 bases). The CDR3 contains 14 residues. V was trimmed by 5 bases and J by 3 bases, leaving 11 bases between them. Germline CDR1 and CDR2: MNHNS and SASEGT. The CDR3 sequence is CASSKDGHNQPQHF. The DNA for the CDR3 is TGTGCCAGCAGTAAGGACGGACACAATCAGCCCCAGCATTTT.